This T cell receptor (beta chain) was retrieved from a study of cytomegalovirus exposure and HLA in healthy donors. Study-wide results and caveats: HLA alleles showed associations with fewer than 20,000 TCR beta sequences in a later analysis, at a 0.05 false discovery rate. Segments of the TCR beta V type were, in most cases, productive about 87% or about 30% of the time in an earlier analysis. The dataset shows that most TCR sequences were rare, while some public TCRs occurred in many donors. A later analysis linked a missense DCLRE1C variant to TCR beta V- and J-gene trimming.

V lost 6 bases to trimming and J lost 10 bases; unmatched junction nucleotides: 8. This CDR3 is 12 amino acids long. Germline CDR1 is MNHEY and CDR2 is SVGAGI. A word on this clone: Antigen specificity is unknown.

Primers: 60 Vbeta forward and 13 Jbeta reverse. Produced via immunoSEQ multiplex PCR; TCRdb's table is partial and in-frame only. The sample records 160,000 or so clones, roughly 83% being singletons. What was sequenced was PBMCs. The TCR comes from a woman between 18 and 29 years old in good health and CMV-seronegative. The chain recombines TRBV6-5 with TRBJ1-2; 7 bases are a match to TRBD1. CDR3 protein: CASSPGTDLYTF. As DNA, the CDR3 is TGTGCCAGCAGCCCTGGGACAGACCTCTACACCTTC.